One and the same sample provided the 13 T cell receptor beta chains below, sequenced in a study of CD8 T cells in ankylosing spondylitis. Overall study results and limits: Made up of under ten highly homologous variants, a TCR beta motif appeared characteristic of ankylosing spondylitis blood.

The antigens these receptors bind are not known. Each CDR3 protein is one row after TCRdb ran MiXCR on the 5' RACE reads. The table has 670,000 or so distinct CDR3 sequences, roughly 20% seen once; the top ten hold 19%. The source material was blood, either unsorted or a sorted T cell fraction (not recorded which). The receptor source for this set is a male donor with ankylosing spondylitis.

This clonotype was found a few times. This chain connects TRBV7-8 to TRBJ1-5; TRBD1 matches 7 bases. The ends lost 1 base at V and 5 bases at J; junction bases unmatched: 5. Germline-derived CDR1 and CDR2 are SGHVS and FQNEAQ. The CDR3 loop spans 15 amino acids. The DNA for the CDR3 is TGTGCCAGCAGCTTAGGGGTAGGGGGCTATCAGCCCCAGCATTTT. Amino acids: CASSLGVGGYQPQHF.

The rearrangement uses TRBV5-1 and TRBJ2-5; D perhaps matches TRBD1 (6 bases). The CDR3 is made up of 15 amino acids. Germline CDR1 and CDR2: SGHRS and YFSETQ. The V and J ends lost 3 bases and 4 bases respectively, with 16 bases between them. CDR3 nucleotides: TGCGCCAGCAGCTGGGGGCAGCAAGGGGTAGAGACCCAGTACTTC. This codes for CASSWGQQGVETQYF.

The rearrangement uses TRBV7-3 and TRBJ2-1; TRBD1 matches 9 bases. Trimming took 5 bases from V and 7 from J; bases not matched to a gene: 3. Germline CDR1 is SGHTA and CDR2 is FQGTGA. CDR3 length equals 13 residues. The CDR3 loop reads CASSTGTGNEQFF. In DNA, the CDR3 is TGTGCCAGCAGCACCGGGACAGGGAATGAGCAGTTCTTC.

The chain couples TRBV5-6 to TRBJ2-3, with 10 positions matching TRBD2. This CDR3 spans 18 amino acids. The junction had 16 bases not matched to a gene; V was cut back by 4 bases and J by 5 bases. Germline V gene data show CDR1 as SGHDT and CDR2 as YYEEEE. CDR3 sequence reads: CASSPGLIAGGWGDTQYF. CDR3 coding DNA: TGTGCCAGCAGCCCGGGACTTATAGCGGGGGGTTGGGGAGATACGCAGTATTTT.

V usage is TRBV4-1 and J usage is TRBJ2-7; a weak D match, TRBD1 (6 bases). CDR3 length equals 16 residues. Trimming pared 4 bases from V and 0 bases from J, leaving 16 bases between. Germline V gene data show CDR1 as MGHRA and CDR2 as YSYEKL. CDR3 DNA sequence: TGCGCCAGCAGCCCCCGGGACACCCAGAGCTCCTACGAGCAGTACTTC. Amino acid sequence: CASSPRDTQSSYEQYF.

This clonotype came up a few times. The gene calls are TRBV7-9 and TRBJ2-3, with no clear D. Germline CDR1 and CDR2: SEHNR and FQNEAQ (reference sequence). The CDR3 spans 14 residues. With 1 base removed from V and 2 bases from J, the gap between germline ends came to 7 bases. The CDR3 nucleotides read TGTGCCAGCAGCTTAGTGCCGCTCACAGATACGCAGTATTTT. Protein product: CASSLVPLTDTQYF.

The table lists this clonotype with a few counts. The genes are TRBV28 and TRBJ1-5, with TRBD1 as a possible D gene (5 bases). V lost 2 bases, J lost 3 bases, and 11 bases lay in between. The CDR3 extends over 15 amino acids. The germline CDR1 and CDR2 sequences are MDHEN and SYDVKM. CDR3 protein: CASSLGDRLNQPQHF. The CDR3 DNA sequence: TGTGCCAGCAGTTTAGGAGACAGACTCAATCAGCCCCAGCATTTT.

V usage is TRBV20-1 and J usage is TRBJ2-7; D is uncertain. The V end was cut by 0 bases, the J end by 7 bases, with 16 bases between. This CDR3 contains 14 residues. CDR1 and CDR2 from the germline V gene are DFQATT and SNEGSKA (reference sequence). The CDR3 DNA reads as TGCAGTGCTAGAGATCGGGCCGGTCCCGGGGAGCAGTACTTC. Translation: CSARDRAGPGEQYF.

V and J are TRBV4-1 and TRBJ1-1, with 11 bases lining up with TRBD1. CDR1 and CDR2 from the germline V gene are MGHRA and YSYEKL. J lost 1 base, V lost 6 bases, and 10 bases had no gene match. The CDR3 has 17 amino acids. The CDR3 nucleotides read TGCGCCAGCAGTCACGTACCGGGACAGGGGGGGAACACTGAAGCTTTCTTT. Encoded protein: CASSHVPGQGGNTEAFF.

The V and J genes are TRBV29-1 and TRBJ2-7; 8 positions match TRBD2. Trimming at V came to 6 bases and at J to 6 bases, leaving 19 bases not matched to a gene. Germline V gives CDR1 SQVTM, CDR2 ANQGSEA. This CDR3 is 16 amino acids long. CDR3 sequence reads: CSVVPRGGRSLGEQYF. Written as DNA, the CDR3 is TGCAGCGTCGTCCCCCGGGGGGGGAGATCCCTTGGCGAGCAGTACTTC.

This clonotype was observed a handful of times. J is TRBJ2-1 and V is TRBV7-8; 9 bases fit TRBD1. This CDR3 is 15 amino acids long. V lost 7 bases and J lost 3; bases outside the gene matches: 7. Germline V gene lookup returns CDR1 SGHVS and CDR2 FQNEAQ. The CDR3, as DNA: TGTGCCAGCAACGATAGACAGGGGGACTACAATGAGCAGTTCTTC. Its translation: CASNDRQGDYNEQFF.

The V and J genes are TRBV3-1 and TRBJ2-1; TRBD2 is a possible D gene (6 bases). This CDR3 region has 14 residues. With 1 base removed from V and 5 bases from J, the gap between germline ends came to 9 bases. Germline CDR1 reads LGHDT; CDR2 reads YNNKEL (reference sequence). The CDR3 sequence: CASSQVGGDNEQFF. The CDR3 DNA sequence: TGTGCCAGCAGCCAAGTGGGGGGTGACAATGAGCAGTTCTTC.

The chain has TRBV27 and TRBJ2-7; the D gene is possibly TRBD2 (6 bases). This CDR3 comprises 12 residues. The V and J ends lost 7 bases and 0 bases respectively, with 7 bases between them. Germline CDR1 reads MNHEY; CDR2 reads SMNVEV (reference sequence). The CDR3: CASMTSSYEQYF. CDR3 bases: TGTGCCAGCATGACTAGCTCCTACGAGCAGTACTTC.